This T cell receptor (beta chain) was observed in a study of T cells in Graves' hyperthyroidism and ophthalmopathy. The table lists this clonotype with a few counts. Antigen specificity is unknown. Points from the study as a whole: The model anticipated ophthalmopathy a median about 6.5 months pre-onset. The blood repertoire included most of the expanded thyroid clonotypes above 0.001.

Authors of the study amplified TCR beta CDR3 regions from RNA transcripts. RT-PCR in the first round (using the HTBI primer set) targeted the TCR CDR3. TCRdb used MiXCR to reprocess the multiplex PCR reads, holding one entry per CDR3 protein. Among a few hundred thousand distinct CDR3 sequences, 14% to 15% were seen once, and the ten largest hold 32%. Germline CDR1 reads SGHVS; CDR2 reads FQNEAQ. J was trimmed by 0 bases and V by 4 bases; bases with no gene match: 6. The CDR3 has 16 amino acids. The study enrolled patients aged 18 to 65 with newly diagnosed hyperthyroidism of under 2 months' duration. Diagnosis rested on symptoms, serum thyroxine and TRAb, thyroid ultrasound, and orbital computed tomography.

The V gene is TRBV7-8, the J gene TRBJ2-3; 8 nucleotides agree with TRBD1. Sequenced input: blood. The clonotype comes from a woman in her 30s with Graves' hyperthyroidism. In nucleotides, the CDR3 is TGTGCCAGCAGCTATACAGGGGGGTCTAGCACAGATACGCAGTATTTT. Translating gives CASSYTGGSSTDTQYF.